This passage covers 3 T cell receptor beta chains from one sample sequenced in a study of blood T cell repertoires in COVID-19 (dated by TCRdb to the early 2020s). Library preparation was by the immunoSEQ multiplex PCR assay. TCRdb retrieved this table from immuneACCESS and kept in-frame rearrangements only. Not all clones are present; in checked studies, unresolved V genes account for under half, and no reason is known for the remainder. The sample table shows 150,000 to 200,000 clones, and roughly 90% are seen once. The ten largest clones take up approximately 0.5% of the sample. The sample was peripheral blood. The source of these receptors is a man aged 45-65 years with acute or convalescent COVID-19.

The chain combines TRBV18 with TRBJ1-2; tentatively, D is TRBD1 (5 bases). From germline, CDR1 is KGHSH and CDR2 LQKENI. Trimming stripped 4 bases from V and 3 bases from J, with 9 bases between. The CDR3 runs to 13 residues. This CDR3 reads CASSLSGHYGYTF. DNA of the CDR3: TGTGCCAGCTCACTATCAGGGCACTATGGCTACACCTTC.

The chain has TRBV6-1 and TRBJ2-1, with TRBD2 matching 9 bases. The junction had 9 bases not matched to a gene; V was cut back by 6 bases and J by 6 bases. This CDR3 is built from 15 residues. The germline V gene encodes CDR1 MNHNS and CDR2 SASEGT. CDR3: CASRTGLAEVNEQFF. In nucleotides, the CDR3 is TGTGCCAGCAGAACGGGACTAGCAGAAGTCAATGAGCAGTTCTTC.

This sequence joins TRBV7-8 and TRBJ1-3; D unclear. Germline V gives CDR1 SGHVS, CDR2 FQNEAQ. The CDR3 loop spans 15 amino acids. The V and J ends lost 5 bases and 2 bases respectively, with 13 bases between them. Here the CDR3 DNA reads TGTGCCAGCAGCCCCCGATCCGGGACTGGAAACACCATATATTTT. Translation: CASSPRSGTGNTIYF.